This is a list of T cell receptor beta chains from one sample in a study of glioma-infiltrating T cells after dendritic cell vaccination. Data came from immunoSEQ multiplex PCR; TCRdb stores just in-frame clones and leaves some out. The table shows 45,000 to 60,000 clones, with approximately 80% occurring only once. Material: blood, obtained after dendritic cell vaccination. The receptors derive from a human donor with glioblastoma. Both conserved end residues are trimmed from each CDR3. Each record gives: V gene, CDR3 protein.

v_call: TRBV5-1; cdr3_aa: ASRQALSRGRTEAF
v_call: TRBV14; cdr3_aa: ASSHPIPGTIINTGELF
v_call: TRBV11-2; cdr3_aa: ASSPSTSFGGGIQY
v_call: TRBV11-3; cdr3_aa: ASSTGGQETQY
v_call: TRBV7-8; cdr3_aa: ASSLAAGGGTSGYT
v_call: TRBV13; cdr3_aa: ASSPRNTGELF
v_call: TRBV6-5; cdr3_aa: ASSSPRRKQY
v_call: TRBV6-5; cdr3_aa: ASSSRRHIFSYEQY
v_call: TRBV2; cdr3_aa: ASSAITGVSNEKLF
v_call: TRBV2; cdr3_aa: ASSRDSYQPQH
v_call: TRBV5-1; cdr3_aa: ASSYPEYQETQY
v_call: TRBV4-3; cdr3_aa: ASSLGLGGESGYT
v_call: TRBV7-9; cdr3_aa: ASSLAGYEKLF
v_call: TRBV6-1; cdr3_aa: ASSETGYYEQY
v_call: TRBV6-5; cdr3_aa: ASRLTSGGGYEQY
v_call: TRBV9; cdr3_aa: ASSVSPDTGELF
v_call: TRBV4-2; cdr3_aa: ASSRGQGTARGTGELF
v_call: TRBV18; cdr3_aa: ASSPSRGVQETQY
v_call: TRBV6-5; cdr3_aa: ASSYSHSNQPQH
v_call: TRBV5-6; cdr3_aa: ASSLRDSTNYGYT